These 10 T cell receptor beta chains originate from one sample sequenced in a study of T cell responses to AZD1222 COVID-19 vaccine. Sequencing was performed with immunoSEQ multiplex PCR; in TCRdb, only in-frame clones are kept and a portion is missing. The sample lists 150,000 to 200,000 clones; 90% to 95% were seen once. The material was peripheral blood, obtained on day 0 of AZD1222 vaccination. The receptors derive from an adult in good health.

The CDR3 DNA follows: TGTGCCAGCTCCCCAAAGGGACTAGCGGAGCAGTTCTTC. Translating it yields CASSPKGLAEQFF. The V gene is TRBV2, the J gene TRBJ2-1, with 10 bases fitting TRBD2. Germline CDR1 SNHLY, CDR2 FYNNEI. The ends lost 8 bases at V and 10 bases at J; junction bases unmatched: 8. This CDR3 contains 13 residues.

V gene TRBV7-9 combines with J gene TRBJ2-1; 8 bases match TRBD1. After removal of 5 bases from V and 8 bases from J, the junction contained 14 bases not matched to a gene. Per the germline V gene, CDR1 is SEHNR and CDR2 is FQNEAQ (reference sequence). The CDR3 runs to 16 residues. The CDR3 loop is CASSMRDRGFVDEQFF. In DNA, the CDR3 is TGTGCCAGCAGCATGAGAGACAGGGGATTTGTCGATGAGCAGTTCTTC.

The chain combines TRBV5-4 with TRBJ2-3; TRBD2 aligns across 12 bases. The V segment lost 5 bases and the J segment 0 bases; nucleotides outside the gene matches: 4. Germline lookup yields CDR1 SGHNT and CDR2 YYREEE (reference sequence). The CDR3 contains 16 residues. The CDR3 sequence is CASRQTSGGSTDTQYF. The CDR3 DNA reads TGTGCCAGCAGGCAGACTAGCGGGGGAAGCACAGATACGCAGTATTTT.

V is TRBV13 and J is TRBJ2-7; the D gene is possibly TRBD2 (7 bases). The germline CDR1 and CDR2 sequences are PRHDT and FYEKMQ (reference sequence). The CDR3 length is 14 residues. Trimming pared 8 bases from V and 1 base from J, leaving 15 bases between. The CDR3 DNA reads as TGTGCCAGCCGGGGAGGGGGACCGTCCTACGAGCAGTACTTC. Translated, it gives CASRGGGPSYEQYF. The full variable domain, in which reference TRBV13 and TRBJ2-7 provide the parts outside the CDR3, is AAGVIQSPRHLIKEKRETATLKCYPIPRHDTVYWYQQGPGQDPQFLISFYEKMQSDKGSIPDRFSAQQFSDYHSELNMSSLELGDSALYFCASRGGGPSYEQYFGPGTRLTVT.

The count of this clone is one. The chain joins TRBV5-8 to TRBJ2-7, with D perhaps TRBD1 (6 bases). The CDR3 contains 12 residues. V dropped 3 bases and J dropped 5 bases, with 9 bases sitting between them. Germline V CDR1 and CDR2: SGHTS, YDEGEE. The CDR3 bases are TGTGCCAGCAGCTACCGACAGGACGAGCAGTACTTC. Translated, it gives CASSYRQDEQYF.

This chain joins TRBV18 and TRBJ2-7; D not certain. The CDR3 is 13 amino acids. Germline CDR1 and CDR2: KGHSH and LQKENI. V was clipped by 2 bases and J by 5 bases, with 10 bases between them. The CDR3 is CASSPTTMHEQYF. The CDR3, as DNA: TGTGCCAGCTCACCAACGACGATGCACGAGCAGTACTTC.

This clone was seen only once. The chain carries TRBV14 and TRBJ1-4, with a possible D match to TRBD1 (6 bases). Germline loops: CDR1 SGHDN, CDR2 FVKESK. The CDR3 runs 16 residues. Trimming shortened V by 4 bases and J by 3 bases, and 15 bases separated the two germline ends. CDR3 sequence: CASSPKNRAPNEKLFF. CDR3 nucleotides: TGTGCCAGCAGCCCAAAGAACAGGGCTCCTAATGAAAAACTGTTTTTT. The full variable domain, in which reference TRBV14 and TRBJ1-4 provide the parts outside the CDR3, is EAGVTQFPSHSVIEKGQTVTLRCDPISGHDNLYWYRRVMGKEIKFLLHFVKESKQDESGMPNNRFLAERTGGTYSTLKVQPAELEDSGVYFCASSPKNRAPNEKLFFGSGTQLSVL.

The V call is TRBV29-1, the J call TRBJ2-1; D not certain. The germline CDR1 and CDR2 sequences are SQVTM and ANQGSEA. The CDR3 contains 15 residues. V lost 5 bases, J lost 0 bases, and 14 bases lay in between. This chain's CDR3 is CSVTDSPSSYNEQFF. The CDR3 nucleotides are TGCAGCGTTACCGACTCGCCAAGCTCCTACAATGAGCAGTTCTTC.

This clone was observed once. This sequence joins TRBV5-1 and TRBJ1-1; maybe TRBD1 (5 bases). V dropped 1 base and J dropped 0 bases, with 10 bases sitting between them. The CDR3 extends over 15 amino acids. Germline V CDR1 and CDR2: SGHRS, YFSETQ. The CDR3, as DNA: TGCGCCAGCAGCTTGATGGAGGGGATGAACACTGAAGCTTTCTTT. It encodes CASSLMEGMNTEAFF.

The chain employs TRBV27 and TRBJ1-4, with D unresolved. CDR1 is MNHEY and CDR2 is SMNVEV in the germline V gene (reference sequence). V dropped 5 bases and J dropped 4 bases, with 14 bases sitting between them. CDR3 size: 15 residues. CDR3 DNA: TGTGCCAGCAGTCCCCCTAGTCGTAATAATGAAAAACTGTTTTTT. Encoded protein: CASSPPSRNNEKLFF.